The clone carrying this T cell receptor beta chain was recorded at least ten times. The CDR3 consists of 11 residues. V lost 5 bases and J lost 0, with 3 bases in between. Germline V gene lookup returns CDR1 SQVTM and CDR2 ANQGSEA. A second PCR of 7 to 11 cycles used a sample-barcoded 5' primer and a J-beta primer mix. No fewer than 3 million CDR3-containing paired-end reads came from each sample. Via MiXCR, TCRdb re-called the 5' RACE reads, giving one row per CDR3 protein. The sample lists some 900,000 distinct CDR3 sequences, about 48% occurring once. Isolation of PBMCs gave at least 6 million cells per sample. The sample originates from a study of blood T cells in healthy people across ages. In the study overall: About one barcoded beta molecule was captured per two T cells (by template switching).

The source is a man aged 25 to 40 in good health. This chain links TRBV29-1 with TRBJ2-3; the D is unclear. Input material: blood. The CDR3 is CSVFSTDTQYF. The CDR3 DNA reads as TGCAGCGTTTTTAGCACAGATACGCAGTATTTT.